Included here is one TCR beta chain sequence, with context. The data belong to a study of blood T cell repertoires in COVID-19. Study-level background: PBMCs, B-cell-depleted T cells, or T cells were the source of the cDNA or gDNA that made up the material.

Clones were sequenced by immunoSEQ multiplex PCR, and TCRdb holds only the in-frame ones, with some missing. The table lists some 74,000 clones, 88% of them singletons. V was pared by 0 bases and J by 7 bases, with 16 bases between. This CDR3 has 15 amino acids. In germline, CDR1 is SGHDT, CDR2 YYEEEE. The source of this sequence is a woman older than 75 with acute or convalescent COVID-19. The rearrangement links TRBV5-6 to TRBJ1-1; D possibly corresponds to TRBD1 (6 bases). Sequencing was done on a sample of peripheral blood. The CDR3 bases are TGTGCCAGCAGCTTGGTACAAGGGGGTGCGCTTGAAGCTTTCTTT. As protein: CASSLVQGGALEAFF.